This is a list of T cell receptor beta chains from one sample in a study of Ad26.COV2.S vaccination and SARS-CoV-2 variants. Libraries were prepared by immunoSEQ multiplex PCR; TCRdb keeps only in-frame clonotypes and omits some of them. The sample contains about 480,000 clones, 70% to 90% of which appear only once. Source: peripheral blood, taken in a trial of Ad26.COV2.S vaccine versus placebo. All receptors derive from a person between 18 and 60 years old who received the Ad26.COV2.S COVID-19 vaccine or a placebo. Each CDR3 is given with its conserved first and last residue. Each record gives: J gene, V gene, clone size, D gene, CDR3 protein, CDR3 DNA. A D gene is named only where the DNA matches it firmly. Expanded clones get a size class; other rows say once, few or many, or leave the size out.

TRBJ1-1 TRBV6-1 NA TRBD1 CASSEVATGVGMNTEAFF TGTGCCAGCAGTGAAGTAGCGACAGGGGTCGGGATGAACACTGAAGCTTTCTTT
TRBJ2-7 TRBV14 few NA CASSPFRETDEQYF TGTGCCAGCAGCCCCTTCCGTGAAACAGACGAGCAGTACTTC
TRBJ2-7 TRBV5-1 NA NA CASSLGAAVYEQYF TGCGCCAGCAGCCTGGGGGCAGCGGTCTACGAGCAGTACTTC
TRBJ2-6 TRBV28 NA NA CASRDSGSNYSGANVLTF TGTGCCAGCAGGGACTCCGGGTCTAATTACTCTGGGGCCAACGTCCTGACTTTC
TRBJ2-3 TRBV27 once TRBD1 CASRSRDRASDTQYF TGTGCCAGCAGGAGCCGGGACAGGGCCTCAGATACGCAGTATTTT
TRBJ1-2 TRBV7-2 NA NA CASSLAGTYGYTF TGTGCCAGCAGCTTAGCAGGGACCTATGGCTACACCTTC
TRBJ2-3 TRBV19 NA TRBD2 CASSMGGSPDTQYF TGTGCCAGTAGTATGGGCGGGAGCCCAGATACGCAGTATTTT
TRBJ2-1 TRBV27 NA TRBD2 CASKGRSGGRPNNEQFF TGTGCCAGCAAGGGTCGGTCCGGCGGGAGGCCGAACAATGAGCAGTTCTTC
TRBJ1-5 TRBV25-1 NA NA CASSDPRTEDSNQPQHF TGTGCCAGCAGTGACCCTCGGACAGAAGATAGCAATCAGCCCCAGCATTTT
TRBJ2-7 TRBV28 NA NA CASSAWDRAYEQYF TGTGCCAGCAGTGCGTGGGACCGAGCATACGAGCAGTACTTC
TRBJ2-2 TRBV28 NA TRBD1 CASSFRVMTGVPGELFF TGTGCCAGCAGTTTCCGGGTCATGACAGGGGTTCCCGGGGAGCTGTTTTTT
TRBJ2-5 TRBV7-3 few TRBD2 CASSSQAGDWETQYF TGTGCCAGCAGCTCCCAAGCGGGAGACTGGGAGACCCAGTACTTC
TRBJ2-1 TRBV9 NA TRBD1 CASSVARDSHNEQFF TGTGCCAGCAGCGTAGCTCGGGACAGCCACAATGAGCAGTTCTTC
TRBJ2-2 TRBV5-1 NA NA CATSSEAGELFF TGCGCCACTTCGAGTGAGGCCGGGGAGCTGTTTTTT